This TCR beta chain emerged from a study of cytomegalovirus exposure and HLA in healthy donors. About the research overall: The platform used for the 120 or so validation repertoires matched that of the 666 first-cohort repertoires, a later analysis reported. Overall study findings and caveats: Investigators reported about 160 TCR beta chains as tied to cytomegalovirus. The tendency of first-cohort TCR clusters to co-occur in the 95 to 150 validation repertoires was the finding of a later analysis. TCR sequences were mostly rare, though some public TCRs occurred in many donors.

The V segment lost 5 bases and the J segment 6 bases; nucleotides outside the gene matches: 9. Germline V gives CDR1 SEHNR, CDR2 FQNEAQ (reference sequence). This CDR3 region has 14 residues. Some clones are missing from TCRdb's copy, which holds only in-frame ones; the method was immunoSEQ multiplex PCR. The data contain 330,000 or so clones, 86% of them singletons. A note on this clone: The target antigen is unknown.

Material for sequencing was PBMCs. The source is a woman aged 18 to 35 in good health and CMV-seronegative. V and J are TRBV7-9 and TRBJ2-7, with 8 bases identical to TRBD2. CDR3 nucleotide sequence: TGTGCCAGCAGCCAGAGCGGGAGTGGTGGCGAGCAGTACTTC. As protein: CASSQSGSGGEQYF. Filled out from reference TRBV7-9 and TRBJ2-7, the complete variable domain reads DTGVSQNPRHKITKRGQNVTFRCDPISEHNRLYWYRQTLGQGPEFLTYFQNEAQLEKSRLLSDRFSAERPKGSFSTLEIQRTEQGDSAMYLCASSQSGSGGEQYFGPGTRLTVT.